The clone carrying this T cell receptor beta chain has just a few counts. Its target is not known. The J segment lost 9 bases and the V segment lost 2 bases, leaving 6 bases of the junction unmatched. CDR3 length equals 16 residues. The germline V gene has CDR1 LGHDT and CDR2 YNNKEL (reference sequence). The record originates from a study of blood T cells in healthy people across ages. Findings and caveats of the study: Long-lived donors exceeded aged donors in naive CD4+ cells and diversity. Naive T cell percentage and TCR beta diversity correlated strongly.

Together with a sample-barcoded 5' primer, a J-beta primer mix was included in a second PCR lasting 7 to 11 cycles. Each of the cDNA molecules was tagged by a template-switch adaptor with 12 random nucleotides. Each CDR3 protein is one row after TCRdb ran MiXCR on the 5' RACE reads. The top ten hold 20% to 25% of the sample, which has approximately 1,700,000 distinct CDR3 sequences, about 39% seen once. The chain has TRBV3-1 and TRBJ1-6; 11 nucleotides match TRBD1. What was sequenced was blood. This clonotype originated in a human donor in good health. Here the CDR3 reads CASSQSRTGGSSPLHF. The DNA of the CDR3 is TGTGCCAGCAGCCAATCACGGACAGGGGGCAGTTCACCCCTCCACTTT.